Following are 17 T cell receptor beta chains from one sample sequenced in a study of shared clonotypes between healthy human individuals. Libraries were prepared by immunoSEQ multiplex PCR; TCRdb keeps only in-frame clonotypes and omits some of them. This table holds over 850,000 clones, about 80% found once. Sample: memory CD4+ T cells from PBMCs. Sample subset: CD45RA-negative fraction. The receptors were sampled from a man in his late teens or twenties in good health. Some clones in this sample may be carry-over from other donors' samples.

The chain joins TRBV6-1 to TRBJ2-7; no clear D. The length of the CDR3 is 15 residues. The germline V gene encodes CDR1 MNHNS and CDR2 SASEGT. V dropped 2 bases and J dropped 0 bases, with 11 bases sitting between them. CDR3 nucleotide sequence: TGTGCCAGCAGTGAAAGGGTCGGAAGCTCCTACGAGCAGTACTTC. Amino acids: CASSERVGSSYEQYF.

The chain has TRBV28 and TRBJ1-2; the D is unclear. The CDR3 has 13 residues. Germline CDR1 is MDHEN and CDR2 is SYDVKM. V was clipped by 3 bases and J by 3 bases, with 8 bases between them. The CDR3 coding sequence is TGTGCCAGCAGTTTTGGAAGAGACTATGGCTACACCTTC. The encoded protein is CASSFGRDYGYTF.

The CDR3 DNA reads as TGTGCCAGCAGTGCGGCTAGCGGGTTGGACTTTCAGACCCAGTACTTC. Its protein is CASSAASGLDFQTQYF. The chain employs TRBV2 and TRBJ2-5; the match to TRBD2 covers 8 bases. The CDR3 loop spans 16 amino acids. V gave up 4 bases and J gave up 6 bases; unmatched junction bases: 13. The V gene's germline CDR1 is SNHLY and CDR2 FYNNEI.

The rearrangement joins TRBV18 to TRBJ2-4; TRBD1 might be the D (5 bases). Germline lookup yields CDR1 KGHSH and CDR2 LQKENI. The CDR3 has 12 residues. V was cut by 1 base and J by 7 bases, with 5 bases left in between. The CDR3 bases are TGTGCCAGCTCACCACAGGGGAACATTCAGTACTTC. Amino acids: CASSPQGNIQYF.

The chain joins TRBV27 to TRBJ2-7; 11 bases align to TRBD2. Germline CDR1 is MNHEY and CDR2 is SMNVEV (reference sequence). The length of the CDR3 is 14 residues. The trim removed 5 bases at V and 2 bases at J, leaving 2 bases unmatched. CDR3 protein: CASSQLAGAYEQYF. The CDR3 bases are TGTGCCAGCAGTCAACTAGCGGGAGCCTACGAGCAGTACTTC.

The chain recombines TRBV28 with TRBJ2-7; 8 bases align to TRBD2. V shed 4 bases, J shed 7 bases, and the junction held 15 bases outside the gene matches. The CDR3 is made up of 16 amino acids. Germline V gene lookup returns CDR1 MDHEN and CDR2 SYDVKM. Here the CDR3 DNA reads TGTGCCAGCAGTTCCCCCGGGGGGGGTGTTCCTCGGGAGCAGTACTTC. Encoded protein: CASSSPGGGVPREQYF.

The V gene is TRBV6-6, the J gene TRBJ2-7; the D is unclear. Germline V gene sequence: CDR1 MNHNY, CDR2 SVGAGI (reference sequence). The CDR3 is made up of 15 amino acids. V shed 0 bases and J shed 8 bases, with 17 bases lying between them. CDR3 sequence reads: CASSYSISTAEQQYF. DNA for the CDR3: TGTGCCAGCAGTTACTCGATTAGTACGGCAGAACAGCAGTACTTC.

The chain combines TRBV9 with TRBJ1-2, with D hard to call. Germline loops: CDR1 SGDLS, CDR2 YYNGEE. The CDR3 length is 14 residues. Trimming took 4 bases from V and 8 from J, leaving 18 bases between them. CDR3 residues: CASSPSDGETGYTF. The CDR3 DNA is TGTGCCAGCAGCCCCTCGGACGGTGAGACGGGCTACACCTTC.

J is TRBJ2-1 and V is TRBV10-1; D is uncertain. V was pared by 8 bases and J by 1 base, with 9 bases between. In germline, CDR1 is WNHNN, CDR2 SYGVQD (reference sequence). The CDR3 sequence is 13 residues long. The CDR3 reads CASLLPSYNEQFF. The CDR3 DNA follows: TGCGCCAGCCTTCTACCTTCCTACAATGAGCAGTTCTTC.

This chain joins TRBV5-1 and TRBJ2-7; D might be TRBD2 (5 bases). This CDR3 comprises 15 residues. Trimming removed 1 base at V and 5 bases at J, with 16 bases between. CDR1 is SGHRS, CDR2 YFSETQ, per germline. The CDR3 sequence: CASSLFSGGLDEQYF. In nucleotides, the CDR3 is TGCGCCAGCAGCTTGTTTTCTGGCGGGTTGGACGAGCAGTACTTC.

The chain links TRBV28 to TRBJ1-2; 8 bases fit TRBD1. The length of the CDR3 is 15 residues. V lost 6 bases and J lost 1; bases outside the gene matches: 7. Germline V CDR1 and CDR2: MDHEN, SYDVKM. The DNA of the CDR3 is TGTGCCAGCAGCGCCGCGGACAGGGTTAACTATGGCTACACCTTC. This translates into CASSAADRVNYGYTF.

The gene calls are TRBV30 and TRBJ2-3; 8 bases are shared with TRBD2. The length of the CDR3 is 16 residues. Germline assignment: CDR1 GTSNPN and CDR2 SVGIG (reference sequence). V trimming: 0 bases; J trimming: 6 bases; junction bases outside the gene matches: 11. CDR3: CAWSVGAGVEVDTQYF. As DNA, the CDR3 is TGTGCCTGGAGTGTCGGAGCGGGAGTTGAGGTGGATACGCAGTATTTT.

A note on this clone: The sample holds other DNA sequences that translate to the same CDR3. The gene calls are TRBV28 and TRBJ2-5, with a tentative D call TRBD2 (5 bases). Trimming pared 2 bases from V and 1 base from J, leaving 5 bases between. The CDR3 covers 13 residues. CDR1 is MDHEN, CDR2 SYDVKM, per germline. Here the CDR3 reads CASSLGGQETQYF. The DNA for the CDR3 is TGTGCCAGCAGTTTAGGAGGCCAAGAGACCCAGTACTTC.

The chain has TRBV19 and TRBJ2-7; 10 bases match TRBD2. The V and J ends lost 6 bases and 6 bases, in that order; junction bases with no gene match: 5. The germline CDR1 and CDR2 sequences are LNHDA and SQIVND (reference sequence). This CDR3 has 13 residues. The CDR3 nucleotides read TGTGCCAGTAGCTTAGCGGGAGGCGTCGAGCAGTACTTC. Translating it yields CASSLAGGVEQYF.

CDR3: CASRDFSDSPLHF. The CDR3 DNA sequence: TGTGCCAGCAGGGACTTTTCGGACTCACCCCTCCACTTT. This sequence joins TRBV25-1 and TRBJ1-6; D gene unclear. This CDR3 is 13 amino acids long. The germline gives CDR1 MGHDK, CDR2 SYGVNS. The V gene lost 6 bases and the J gene lost 10 bases, with 13 bases spanning the gap. Combining the CDR3 with reference TRBV25-1 and TRBJ1-6 gives the whole variable domain EADIYQTPRYLVIGTGKKITLECSQTMGHDKMYWYQQDPGMELHLIHYSYGVNSTEKGDLSSESTVSRIRTEHFPLTLESARPSHTSQYLCASRDFSDSPLHFGNGTRLTVT.

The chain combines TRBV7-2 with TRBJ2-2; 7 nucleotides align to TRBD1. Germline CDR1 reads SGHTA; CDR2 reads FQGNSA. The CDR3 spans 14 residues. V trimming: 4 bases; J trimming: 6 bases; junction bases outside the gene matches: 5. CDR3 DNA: TGTGCCAGCAGCTCACAGGGGTTGTCCGGGGAGCTGTTTTTT. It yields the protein CASSSQGLSGELFF.

The CDR3 sequence is CASSPARGGLGEKLFF. CDR3 coding DNA: TGTGCCAGCAGCCCCGCCCGGGGGGGGTTGGGTGAAAAACTGTTTTTT. The chain joins TRBV11-2 to TRBJ1-4; D is perhaps TRBD1 (5 bases). This CDR3 is built from 16 residues. The V end lost 5 bases, the J end lost 7 bases, and 20 bases lay between the germline ends. CDR1 and CDR2 from the germline V gene are SGHAT and FQNNGV.